The present entry profiles one T cell receptor beta chain with its context. This sample also contains other DNA sequences that code for the same CDR3. The source of the sample is a study of T cell changes during pregnancy in multiple sclerosis. Method: immunoSEQ multiplex PCR; TCRdb's copy keeps in-frame clones and lacks some. The sample has tens of thousands of clones; 92% are singletons. The CDR3 is made up of 13 amino acids. V gave up 2 bases and J gave up 4 bases; unmatched junction bases: 2. Germline V gives CDR1 KGHSH, CDR2 LQKENI. The clonotype originates from a female donor with multiple sclerosis, enrolled in a pregnancy study. J is TRBJ2-7 and V is TRBV18; 7 positions agree with TRBD1. Here the sequenced sample was peripheral blood, taken before pregnancy. CDR3 DNA sequence: TGTGCCAGCTCACCAGGGACAGATTACGAGCAGTACTTC. It codes for CASSPGTDYEQYF.